These T cell receptor beta chains were read from a single sample in a study of T cell changes during pregnancy in multiple sclerosis. Here immunoSEQ multiplex PCR was the method, and the copy in TCRdb shows in-frame clones only, minus some. This repertoire shows under 75,000 clones, around 92% found once; its top ten account for about 2.3%. Sequenced material: peripheral blood, taken in the first trimester of pregnancy. These receptors all come from a female donor with multiple sclerosis, enrolled in a pregnancy study. The CDR3 runs from the conserved cysteine through the conserved F or W. The D gene is left open where the match is weak. Clone sizes are given selectively: once, few, many, or a class where the clone is expanded.

abundance,j_gene,v_gene,d_gene,CDR3aa,CDR3nt
-,TRBJ2-3,TRBV11-3,TRBD2,CASSLLRGGLSDTQYF,TGTGCCAGCAGCTTATTACGGGGGGGCCTATCAGATACGCAGTATTTT
-,TRBJ1-2,TRBV7-9,-,CASSLSQGGGYTF,TGTGCCAGCAGCTTATCGCAGGGTGGAGGCTACACCTTC
-,TRBJ2-1,TRBV12-5,TRBD2,CASGLAGLAGANEQFF,TGTGCTAGTGGTTTGGCGGGACTAGCGGGAGCAAATGAGCAGTTCTTC
-,TRBJ1-5,TRBV18,TRBD1,CASSPDRGGYQPQHF,TGTGCCAGCTCACCAGACAGGGGCGGTTATCAGCCCCAGCATTTT
-,TRBJ2-1,TRBV5-1,-,CASRSWGESYNEQFF,TGCGCCAGCAGGAGTTGGGGAGAGTCCTACAATGAGCAGTTCTTC
once,TRBJ1-1,TRBV14,-,CASSPARTEAFF,TGTGCCAGCAGCCCTGCTCGGACAGAAGCTTTCTTT
-,TRBJ2-2,TRBV5-1,TRBD2,CASSLALAGGRTGELFF,TGCGCCAGCAGCTTGGCACTAGCGGGAGGGCGAACCGGGGAGCTGTTTTTT
-,TRBJ2-5,TRBV9,TRBD2,CASSVSGGMGETQYF,TGTGCCAGCAGCGTTAGCGGGGGGATGGGAGAGACCCAGTACTTC
-,TRBJ2-2,TRBV30,-,CAWRALSGSELFF,TGTGCCTGGAGAGCTCTAAGCGGCTCTGAGCTGTTTTTT
-,TRBJ1-2,TRBV5-1,-,CASSLASGDDYGYTF,TGCGCCAGCAGCTTGGCGTCAGGCGATGACTATGGCTACACCTTC
-,TRBJ1-1,TRBV6-1,TRBD1,CASSEGIPGQTEAFF,TGTGCCAGCAGTGAAGGGATTCCGGGACAGACTGAAGCTTTCTTT
-,TRBJ2-1,TRBV10-1,TRBD2,CASSRTSGQNYNEQFF,TGCGCCAGCAGCAGGACTAGCGGACAAAACTACAATGAGCAGTTCTTC
once,TRBJ2-2,TRBV10-2,TRBD2,CASTVGGSDTGELFF,TGCGCCAGCACCGTCGGGGGGTCGGACACCGGGGAGCTGTTTTTT
-,TRBJ1-3,TRBV6-6,TRBD1,CASSSSGTGGGRIYF,TGTGCCAGCAGTTCCTCCGGGACAGGGGGAGGCCGAATATATTTT
-,TRBJ1-1,TRBV30,-,CAWSIGGSTEAFF,TGTGCCTGGAGTATCGGGGGAAGCACTGAAGCTTTCTTT
-,TRBJ1-3,TRBV6-5,-,CASSYRGEPSGNTIYF,TGTGCCAGCAGTTACCGGGGGGAACCCTCAGGAAACACCATATATTTT
-,TRBJ1-1,TRBV5-8,TRBD1,CASSNGQGITEAFF,TGTGCCAGCAGCAACGGACAGGGGATCACTGAAGCTTTCTTT
-,TRBJ2-6,TRBV5-4,-,CASSLDGGSGANVLTF,TGTGCCAGCAGCTTGGATGGGGGCTCGGGGGCCAACGTCCTGACTTTC
-,TRBJ1-2,TRBV7-2,TRBD1,CASSGTGAGGYTF,TGTGCCAGCAGCGGGACAGGGGCAGGGGGCTACACCTTC
once,TRBJ1-2,TRBV9,-,CASSPGQGNYGYTF,TGTGCCAGCAGCCCAGGTCAGGGAAACTATGGCTACACCTTC
-,TRBJ2-1,TRBV5-1,TRBD2,CASSPPGLAGTNEQFF,TGCGCCAGCAGCCCGCCAGGACTAGCGGGTACCAATGAGCAGTTCTTC
-,TRBJ2-7,TRBV11-2,TRBD2,CASSLDIGGGIYEQYF,TGTGCCAGCAGCTTAGACATTGGCGGGGGGATCTACGAGCAGTACTTC
once,TRBJ2-3,TRBV6-1,-,CASSEAPGQTRPYF,TGTGCCAGCAGTGAAGCCCCGGGACAAACGAGGCCGTATTTT
-,TRBJ2-1,TRBV28,-,CASSLERTYNEQFF,TGTGCCAGCAGTTTGGAGCGGACGTACAATGAGCAGTTCTTC
-,TRBJ2-3,TRBV28,-,CASSYQSGVTQYF,TGTGCCAGCAGTTATCAGTCGGGGGTTACGCAGTATTTT
-,TRBJ1-1,TRBV7-9,-,CASSLMTLRQLNTEAFF,TGTGCCAGCAGCTTAATGACACTTCGACAGCTGAACACTGAAGCTTTCTTT
once,TRBJ2-3,TRBV30,-,CAWREQGIDTQYF,TGTGCCTGGAGGGAACAGGGAATAGATACGCAGTATTTT
-,TRBJ1-6,TRBV2,TRBD1,CASRYRGENSPLHF,TGTGCCAGTAGATACAGGGGCGAAAATTCACCCCTCCACTTT
-,TRBJ2-3,TRBV30,TRBD2,CAWRERGADTQYF,TGTGCCTGGAGAGAGCGGGGGGCGGATACGCAGTATTTT
-,TRBJ1-3,TRBV9,-,CASSTGSSGNTIYF,TGTGCCAGCAGCACGGGAAGCTCTGGAAACACCATATATTTT
-,TRBJ1-1,TRBV7-9,-,CASKLREETEAFF,TGTGCCAGCAAGCTCCGAGAGGAGACTGAAGCTTTCTTT
-,TRBJ1-4,TRBV5-1,-,CASSFSRGGEKLFF,TGCGCCAGCAGCTTTAGTCGTGGCGGTGAAAAACTGTTTTTT
-,TRBJ1-1,TRBV10-3,-,CAIRLGGGDTEAFF,TGTGCCATCAGGCTGGGGGGGGGTGACACTGAAGCTTTCTTT
-,TRBJ2-3,TRBV10-3,TRBD2,CATSPGLAGERTDTQYF,TGTGCCACATCCCCGGGACTAGCGGGAGAACGGACAGATACGCAGTATTTT
once,TRBJ2-1,TRBV10-2,-,CASSETTYNEQFF,TGCGCCAGCAGTGAAACGACATACAATGAGCAGTTCTTC
-,TRBJ2-2,TRBV10-1,-,CASSEGSSAGTGELFF,TGCGCCAGCAGTGAAGGGTCTAGCGCGGGCACCGGGGAGCTGTTTTTT
once,TRBJ1-5,TRBV6-5,TRBD1,CASSSGQGYDQPQHF,TGTGCCAGCAGTTCCGGACAGGGGTATGATCAGCCCCAGCATTTT
-,TRBJ1-6,TRBV30,-,CAWSATRVGDSPLHF,TGTGCCTGGAGTGCGACCAGGGTTGGAGACTCACCCCTCCACTTT
-,TRBJ2-1,TRBV7-6,-,CASSLLGREPNNEQFF,TGTGCCAGCAGCTTATTGGGGCGGGAACCAAACAATGAGCAGTTCTTC
once,TRBJ2-1,TRBV2,-,CASRPRDSHFNEQFF,TGTGCCAGCAGACCCCGGGACTCCCATTTCAATGAGCAGTTCTTC
-,TRBJ2-3,TRBV5-8,TRBD1,CASSLPRDRVTDTQYF,TGTGCCAGCAGCCTTCCCCGGGACAGGGTGACAGATACGCAGTATTTT
few,TRBJ2-5,TRBV7-8,TRBD1,CASSSGRGQGQETQYF,TGTGCCAGCAGCTCAGGAAGGGGGCAGGGGCAAGAGACCCAGTACTTC
-,TRBJ1-1,TRBV5-1,TRBD1,CASSWTGASVLGTEAFF,TGCGCCAGCAGTTGGACAGGGGCTTCCGTTCTCGGCACTGAAGCTTTCTTT
few,TRBJ1-3,TRBV25-1,-,CASSEERTGNTIYF,TGTGCCAGCAGTGAGGAGAGGACTGGAAACACCATATATTTT
-,TRBJ2-3,TRBV27,TRBD2,CASSPGAGFGTDTQYF,TGTGCCAGCAGCCCCGGAGCGGGGTTTGGCACAGATACGCAGTATTTT
-,TRBJ2-7,TRBV6-1,TRBD2,CASRDPGRAYDEQYF,TGTGCCAGCAGGGACCCCGGGAGGGCCTACGACGAGCAGTACTTC
-,TRBJ1-4,TRBV18,TRBD1,CASSTETGEKGIGEKLFF,TGTGCCAGCTCAACGGAGACAGGGGAAAAGGGTATTGGTGAAAAACTGTTTTTT
-,TRBJ2-6,TRBV7-9,-,CASSSDRDSRSSGANVLTF,TGTGCCAGCAGCTCCGACCGGGACTCTCGGAGCTCTGGGGCCAACGTCCTGACTTTC
-,TRBJ2-3,TRBV19,TRBD1,CASSDRLGTGGTDTQYF,TGTGCCAGTAGTGATCGGTTAGGGACAGGAGGCACAGATACGCAGTATTTT
-,TRBJ1-5,TRBV18,-,CASSPPGDQPQHF,TGTGCCAGCTCACCCCCAGGGGACCAGCCCCAGCATTTT
-,TRBJ2-7,TRBV10-2,TRBD1,CASRKIQGAGEQYF,TGCGCCAGCAGAAAGATTCAGGGGGCCGGCGAGCAGTACTTC
-,TRBJ2-1,TRBV5-5,-,CASSLATGYNEQFF,TGTGCCAGCAGCTTGGCGACTGGGTACAATGAGCAGTTCTTC
-,TRBJ1-1,TRBV19,-,CASSRVPLNTEAFF,TGTGCCAGTAGTAGAGTCCCCTTGAACACTGAAGCTTTCTTT
-,TRBJ1-2,TRBV2,TRBD1,CASNTGGDGYTF,TGTGCCAGCAACACAGGGGGGGATGGCTACACCTTC
-,TRBJ2-1,TRBV18,TRBD2,CASSPRAGEVYEQFF,TGTGCCAGCTCACCAAGGGCGGGAGAGGTGTATGAGCAGTTCTTC
once,TRBJ1-6,TRBV1,-,CTSSQAGVSSPLHF,TGCACCAGCAGCCAAGCGGGGGTTAGTTCACCCCTCCACTTT
-,TRBJ2-7,TRBV27,TRBD1,CASSPPGRTGGRLYF,TGTGCCAGCAGTCCTCCGGGCAGGACAGGTGGCAGGTTGTACTTC
-,TRBJ2-7,TRBV5-1,TRBD2,CASSTRVGPASGSSYEQYF,TGCGCCAGCAGCACCCGCGTGGGGCCGGCTAGCGGCAGCTCCTACGAGCAGTACTTC
-,TRBJ1-5,TRBV25-1,TRBD1,CASSESGDRNQPQHF,TGTGCCAGCAGTGAATCTGGGGACAGGAATCAGCCCCAGCATTTT
-,TRBJ1-4,TRBV4-1,-,CASGDREKLFF,TGCGCCAGCGGAGACAGGGAAAAACTGTTTTTT